Listed below are T cell receptor beta chains from one sample, sequenced in a study of CD8 T cells in Susac syndrome. From the immunoSEQ multiplex PCR reads, TCRdb called clonotypes with MiXCR, one entry per CDR3 protein. Seen here are some 100,000 distinct CDR3 sequences, under 95% observed once, and the top ten hold roughly 0.11%. The sample was CD8+ T cells from PBMCs. The source of these receptors is a human donor in good health. Each CDR3 is given with its conserved first and last residue. Fields, in order: CDR3 protein, CDR3 DNA, clone size, V gene, J gene, D gene. The D gene is left open where the match is weak. Clone size is given for some rows only: seen once, a few or many times, or a class if the clone is expanded.

cdr3_aa: CASSRWSRSYMNTEAFF
cdr3_nt: TGTGCCAGCAGCCGGTGGAGCAGGAGCTACATGAACACTGAAGCTTTCTTT
clone_size: -
v_call: TRBV11-1
j_call: TRBJ1-1
d_call: -

cdr3_aa: CASSLGDRGVGEQYF
cdr3_nt: TGCGCCAGCAGCTTGGGAGACAGGGGCGTTGGCGAGCAGTACTTC
clone_size: -
v_call: TRBV5-1
j_call: TRBJ2-7
d_call: TRBD1

cdr3_aa: CASSLVGHTYEQYF
cdr3_nt: TGTGCCAGCAGCTTAGTGGGACACACCTACGAGCAGTACTTC
clone_size: -
v_call: TRBV7-9
j_call: TRBJ2-7
d_call: -

cdr3_aa: CASSRETSYEQYF
cdr3_nt: TGTGCCAGCTCAAGAGAGACCTCCTACGAGCAGTACTTC
clone_size: -
v_call: TRBV18
j_call: TRBJ2-7
d_call: -

cdr3_aa: CAWTGGYEQYF
cdr3_nt: TGTGCCTGGACGGGTGGGTACGAGCAGTACTTC
clone_size: -
v_call: TRBV30
j_call: TRBJ2-7
d_call: -

cdr3_aa: CSARGLAGVEIETQYF
cdr3_nt: TGCAGTGCTAGAGGACTAGCGGGAGTAGAAATAGAGACCCAGTACTTC
clone_size: -
v_call: TRBV20-1
j_call: TRBJ2-5
d_call: TRBD2

cdr3_aa: CADRGGSYNEQFF
cdr3_nt: TGTGCCGACCGAGGGGGGTCCTACAATGAGCAGTTCTTC
clone_size: -
v_call: TRBV7-2
j_call: TRBJ2-1
d_call: -

cdr3_aa: CASSQGQGGQPQHF
cdr3_nt: TGTGCCAGCAGCCAAGGGCAGGGTGGGCAGCCCCAGCATTTT
clone_size: -
v_call: TRBV3-1
j_call: TRBJ1-5
d_call: -

cdr3_aa: CAWSRDRGNTEAFF
cdr3_nt: TGTGCCTGGAGCAGGGACAGGGGGAACACTGAAGCTTTCTTT
clone_size: once
v_call: TRBV30
j_call: TRBJ1-1
d_call: TRBD1

cdr3_aa: CSAPGRWGDTEAFF
cdr3_nt: TGCAGTGCTCCAGGACGCTGGGGGGACACTGAAGCTTTCTTT
clone_size: -
v_call: TRBV20-1
j_call: TRBJ1-1
d_call: -

cdr3_aa: CASSPTAARTTGGHGEQYF
cdr3_nt: TGTGCCAGCAGCCCGACTGCCGCCCGTACGACAGGGGGCCATGGTGAGCAGTACTTC
clone_size: -
v_call: TRBV9
j_call: TRBJ2-7
d_call: TRBD1

cdr3_aa: CASSQDRERAGTEAFF
cdr3_nt: TGTGCCAGCAGCCAAGATAGAGAGAGGGCGGGGACTGAAGCTTTCTTT
clone_size: -
v_call: TRBV4-2
j_call: TRBJ1-1
d_call: -

cdr3_aa: CASSLSPAGGNEQFF
cdr3_nt: TGTGCCAGCAGCTTATCCCCGGCAGGGGGAAATGAGCAGTTCTTC
clone_size: -
v_call: TRBV7-2
j_call: TRBJ2-1
d_call: TRBD1

cdr3_aa: CASSLRVGETQYF
cdr3_nt: TGTGCCAGCAGCCTCAGGGTCGGGGAGACCCAGTACTTC
clone_size: few
v_call: TRBV7-9
j_call: TRBJ2-5
d_call: -

cdr3_aa: CASSEGTGVNTEAFF
cdr3_nt: TGTGCCAGCAGCGAGGGGACAGGGGTGAACACTGAAGCTTTCTTT
clone_size: -
v_call: TRBV9
j_call: TRBJ1-1
d_call: TRBD1

cdr3_aa: CASSQERRTQYF
cdr3_nt: TGTGCCAGCAGCCAAGAAAGGCGGACCCAGTACTTC
clone_size: -
v_call: TRBV3-1
j_call: TRBJ2-5
d_call: -

cdr3_aa: CASAIDRSRSTDTQYF
cdr3_nt: TGTGCCAGCGCGATAGACAGGTCGAGAAGCACAGATACGCAGTATTTT
clone_size: -
v_call: TRBV18
j_call: TRBJ2-3
d_call: -

cdr3_aa: CASSYTGRQSYNEQFF
cdr3_nt: TGTGCCAGCAGTTATACAGGGAGACAATCCTACAATGAGCAGTTCTTC
clone_size: -
v_call: TRBV6-2/TRBV6-3
j_call: TRBJ2-1
d_call: -

cdr3_aa: CASSEALRDRSYGYTF
cdr3_nt: TGTGCCAGCAGTGAAGCGCTTCGGGACAGATCCTATGGCTACACCTTC
clone_size: -
v_call: TRBV2
j_call: TRBJ1-2
d_call: TRBD1

cdr3_aa: CASGPAGYGYTF
cdr3_nt: TGTGCCAGCGGTCCCGCCGGCTATGGCTACACCTTC
clone_size: -
v_call: TRBV9
j_call: TRBJ1-2
d_call: -

cdr3_aa: CASSSDRIGGASPYEQYF
cdr3_nt: TGTGCCAGCAGTTCGGACCGGATTGGTGGGGCGAGCCCCTACGAGCAGTACTTC
clone_size: -
v_call: TRBV6-5
j_call: TRBJ2-7
d_call: -

cdr3_aa: CASSAQGAIGELFF
cdr3_nt: TGTGCCAGCAGTGCACAGGGGGCTATCGGGGAGCTGTTTTTT
clone_size: -
v_call: TRBV2
j_call: TRBJ2-2
d_call: TRBD1

cdr3_aa: CASSTGGSRSYNEQFF
cdr3_nt: TGTGCCAGCAGCACCGGGGGTTCGAGGTCCTACAATGAGCAGTTCTTC
clone_size: -
v_call: TRBV5-6
j_call: TRBJ2-1
d_call: -

cdr3_aa: CATGRRGNTEAFF
cdr3_nt: TGTGCCACCGGTCGTCGGGGGAACACTGAAGCTTTCTTT
clone_size: -
v_call: TRBV24-1
j_call: TRBJ1-1
d_call: -

cdr3_aa: CATSGSVRGPNTGELFF
cdr3_nt: TGTGCCACCAGTGGTAGCGTCAGGGGACCGAACACCGGGGAGCTGTTTTTT
clone_size: -
v_call: TRBV24-1
j_call: TRBJ2-2
d_call: -

cdr3_aa: CASSQVLVGELTLNTEAFF
cdr3_nt: TGCGCCAGCAGCCAAGTTCTTGTGGGGGAGCTAACCCTGAACACTGAAGCTTTCTTT
clone_size: few
v_call: TRBV4-1
j_call: TRBJ1-1
d_call: -

cdr3_aa: CSVKLDQAQYF
cdr3_nt: TGCAGCGTTAAACTAGATCAGGCCCAGTACTTC
clone_size: -
v_call: TRBV29-1
j_call: TRBJ2-5
d_call: -